These T cell receptor beta chains were read from a single sample in a study of tissue T cells after allogeneic stem cell transplantation. TCRdb's table, derived via immunoSEQ multiplex PCR, lists solely in-frame clones and lacks some. The repertoire holds more than 1,000 clones, about two thirds seen once, with approximately 15% in the top ten. Sequenced material: stomach tissue, taken at autopsy. The receptors originated from a male patient aged 60 or older with steroid-refractory graft-versus-host disease after an allogeneic stem cell transplant. Certain T cells may be donor cells from the graft. CDR3s include the opening cysteine and the closing phenylalanine or tryptophan. D genes are given only for firm matches. Some rows have no size entry. The others give once, few or many, or a class for an expanded clone.

v_call	j_call	d_call	clone_size	cdr3_nt	cdr3_aa
TRBV5-6	TRBJ2-1	-	-	TGTGCCAGCAGCTTGGGGACAGGGAGGGAGTTCTTC	CASSLGTGREFF
TRBV6-5	TRBJ1-4	TRBD1	-	TGTGCCAGCAGTTACAACAGGGGCCCTAATGAAAAACTGTTTTTT	CASSYNRGPNEKLFF
TRBV5-1	TRBJ1-4	-	few	TGCGCCAGCAGCTTGCTCCCAGTAGTGGCTGCTAATGAAAAACTGTTTTTT	CASSLLPVVAANEKLFF
TRBV27	TRBJ2-5	-	few	TGTGCCAGCAGTTTTTCCCCCCAGTACTTC	CASSFSPQYF
TRBV9	TRBJ1-3	-	-	TGTGCCAGCAGCGGCACCGGGACACTTAAAGGAAACACCATATATTTT	CASSGTGTLKGNTIYF
TRBV6-5	TRBJ2-1	-	-	TGTGCCAGCAGTTACGAGGTGGGGGGCTTAAAGAATGAGCAGTTCTTC	CASSYEVGGLKNEQFF
TRBV4-2	TRBJ2-5	-	-	TGTGCCAGCAGCCTCCCCGGCCCGACTTATCAAGAGACCCAGTACTTC	CASSLPGPTYQETQYF
TRBV7-2	TRBJ2-1	-	-	TGTGCCAGCAGCTTAGACCAGCTAAATGAGCAGTTCTTC	CASSLDQLNEQFF
TRBV12-3/TRBV12-4	TRBJ2-7	-	once	TGTGCCAGCAGTTTAGGGCGGAACTACGAGCAGTACTTC	CASSLGRNYEQYF
TRBV15	TRBJ2-1	TRBD1	few	TGTGCCACCAGCAGGGACAGGGGGCTTCGGGAGCAGTTCTTC	CATSRDRGLREQFF
TRBV6-5	TRBJ1-2	TRBD1	-	TGTGCCAGTCGACAGGGAGTACGGTATGGCTACACCTTC	CASRQGVRYGYTF
TRBV28	TRBJ2-6	TRBD2	-	TGTGCCAGCAGTAGAACTAGCGGGGGGGCGGATGGGGCCAACGTCCTGACTTTC	CASSRTSGGADGANVLTF
TRBV5-1	TRBJ2-3	TRBD2	-	TGCGCCAGCAGCGGCGGGGGAACCCGAGATACGCAGTATTTT	CASSGGGTRDTQYF
TRBV4-3	TRBJ1-2	-	few	TGCGCCAGCAGCCAAGATGAGGGCAGGGTGGATGGCTACACCTTC	CASSQDEGRVDGYTF
TRBV5-4	TRBJ1-1	-	-	TGTGCCAGCAGCTTAGGGCAACGAAACACTGAAGCTTTCTTT	CASSLGQRNTEAFF
TRBV11-2	TRBJ2-1	TRBD2	-	TGTGCCAGCAGCCCCCGACTAGCGGGGAGAGGGAATGAGCAGTTCTTC	CASSPRLAGRGNEQFF
TRBV7-2	TRBJ1-1	-	-	TGTGCCAGCAGCTTAGTTTTGACAGAGAACACTGAAGCTTTCTTT	CASSLVLTENTEAFF
TRBV11-1	TRBJ1-1	TRBD1	few	TGTGCCAGCAGCTTAGAGACCCGGGACAGAGCCAAAGCTTTCTTT	CASSLETRDRAKAFF
TRBV2	TRBJ2-2	-	once	TGTGCCAGCACCGTTGTCGGGACTTCGAACACCGGGGAGCTGTTTTTT	CASTVVGTSNTGELFF
TRBV5-5	TRBJ1-3	-	-	TGTGCCAGCAGCTCCAGTTACACTGGAAACACCATATATTTT	CASSSSYTGNTIYF
TRBV6-2/TRBV6-3	TRBJ2-5	-	few	TGTGCCAGCAGTTATTTCGGTCAAGAGACCCAGTACTTC	CASSYFGQETQYF
TRBV4-3	TRBJ2-1	TRBD2	-	TGCGCCAGCAGCCAGGGACTAGCGGGGGGAAATGAGCAGTTCTTC	CASSQGLAGGNEQFF
TRBV24-1	TRBJ2-2	-	-	TGTGCCACCAGTACAACCCAGGGGAACACCGGGGAGCTGTTTTTT	CATSTTQGNTGELFF
TRBV5-5	TRBJ1-1	-	-	TGTGCCAGCAGCACGCCGACTGTCAGGGTGAGAGAGACTGAAGCTTTCTTT	CASSTPTVRVRETEAFF
TRBV5-6	TRBJ2-5	TRBD2	-	TGTGCCCGCCGCTGGGGGGCCGGGGGGGGAGAGACCCAGTACTTC	CARRWGAGGGETQYF
TRBV6-1	TRBJ1-5	-	-	TGTGCCAGCAGTGACAGAATCAATCAGCCCCAGCATTTT	CASSDRINQPQHF
TRBV14	TRBJ2-5	-	-	TGTGCCAGCAGCCACTTAGGGACTTTCGGGGAGACCCAGTACTTC	CASSHLGTFGETQYF
TRBV18	TRBJ2-5	-	-	TGTGCCAGCTCACCAGGACTCCAGCAAGAGACCCAGTACTTC	CASSPGLQQETQYF
TRBV9	TRBJ2-3	-	-	TGTGCCAGCAGCCCGATGACAGGGAGGGCAGATACGCAGTATTTT	CASSPMTGRADTQYF
TRBV9	TRBJ2-7	-	-	TGTGCCAGCAGCGTAGGAGGGAACTCCTACGAGCAGTACTTC	CASSVGGNSYEQYF
TRBV4-1	TRBJ2-7	-	few	TGCGCCAGCAGCCAAGACCCAGGGAGCACCTACGAGCAGTACTTC	CASSQDPGSTYEQYF
TRBV6-1	TRBJ2-7	-	-	TGTGCCAGCAGTGAGAACTACGAGCAGTACTTC	CASSENYEQYF
TRBV3-1/TRBV3-2	TRBJ1-6	-	-	TGTGCCAGCAGCCTAAAGAAGACAGCCCTCGATAATTCACCCCTCCACTTT	CASSLKKTALDNSPLHF
TRBV19	TRBJ1-1	-	large	TGTGCCAGTAGTTGGAGGACTGAAGCTTTCTTT	CASSWRTEAFF
TRBV14	TRBJ2-1	-	large	TGTGCCAGCAGCCAACAAGGCAGAGGCTACAATGAGCAGTTCTTC	CASSQQGRGYNEQFF
TRBV7-2	TRBJ1-5	-	once	TGTGCCAGCAGCGATGACAGCTATAGCAATCAGCCCCAGCATTTT	CASSDDSYSNQPQHF
TRBV7-3	TRBJ1-1	-	few	TGTCCGGCCCCCCACATGAACACTGAAGCTTTCTTT	CPAPHMNTEAFF
TRBV27	TRBJ1-5	-	-	TGTGCCAGCAGTTACGGGAGGAATAATCAGCCCCAGCATTTT	CASSYGRNNQPQHF
TRBV20-1	TRBJ2-7	-	-	TGCAGTGCTAGTCACGGGCGGGGGCCCTACGAGCAGTACTTC	CSASHGRGPYEQYF
TRBV5-6	TRBJ2-1	-	-	TGTGCCAGCAGCTTGAGCCAATATGAGCAGTTCTTC	CASSLSQYEQFF
TRBV12-3/TRBV12-4	TRBJ2-7	-	-	TGTGCCAGCAGCATGAAGACCTACGAGCAGTACTTC	CASSMKTYEQYF
TRBV7-2	TRBJ2-2	TRBD1	hyperexpanded	TGTGCCAGCAGCGCCGGGACAGGGGTCTCCGGGGAGCTGTTTTTT	CASSAGTGVSGELFF
TRBV27	TRBJ1-4	-	-	TGTGCCAGCAGACGCACGGGGGGGCCCTTCGCAACTAATGAAAAACTGTTTTTT	CASRRTGGPFATNEKLFF
TRBV19	TRBJ2-7	-	-	TGTGCCAGTAGTCCGCCCTACACAGGGTTGGCCTACGAGCAGTACTTC	CASSPPYTGLAYEQYF
TRBV19	TRBJ2-3	-	-	TGTGCCAGTAGTATCCCCAATGTGGGGGCAGATACGCAGTATTTT	CASSIPNVGADTQYF
TRBV6-5	TRBJ2-5	-	-	TGTGCCAGCATGCCTACAGGGTTGGAGACCCAGTACTTC	CASMPTGLETQYF
TRBV6-5	TRBJ1-2	TRBD1	-	TGTGCCAGCAGTACCCCGCGACAGGGGGCTGGCTACACCTTC	CASSTPRQGAGYTF
TRBV7-2	TRBJ2-7	-	-	TGTGCCAGCAGCTTAGGGAGCACGGTCTCCTACGAGCAGTACTTC	CASSLGSTVSYEQYF
TRBV9	TRBJ2-2	TRBD2	few	TGTGCCAGCAAGCCCAACCCCGGGACTAGCGAGGAGCTGTTTTTT	CASKPNPGTSEELFF
TRBV6-5	TRBJ1-6	TRBD1	-	TGTGCCAGCGCGTATGCAGGGGGCAGTAATTCACCCCTCCACTTT	CASAYAGGSNSPLHF
TRBV25-1	TRBJ1-6	-	-	TGTGCCAGCAGTGAATATCGCGCGAATAATTCACCCCTCCACTTT	CASSEYRANNSPLHF
TRBV25-1	TRBJ1-5	-	few	TGTGCCAGCTCCCACGGGGGGATTAGCAATCAGCCCCAGCATTTT	CASSHGGISNQPQHF
TRBV3-1/TRBV3-2	TRBJ1-5	TRBD1	-	TGTGCCAGCAGCCAGGGACAGGGCCGCAATCAGCCCCAGCATTTT	CASSQGQGRNQPQHF
TRBV7-6	TRBJ2-7	-	-	TGTGCCAGCAGCCAAATTGACAGCTACGAGCAGTACTTC	CASSQIDSYEQYF
TRBV6-5	TRBJ2-7	-	few	TGTGCCAGCACCCGGGGGGCAATCAACGAGCAGTACTTC	CASTRGAINEQYF
TRBV3-1/TRBV3-2	TRBJ2-2	-	-	TGTGCCAGCAGCCAACAGGGGGGGCGTATAACCGGGGAGCTGTTTTTT	CASSQQGGRITGELFF
TRBV2	TRBJ2-3	TRBD1	large	TGTGCCAGCAGCGCCGGGACAGCGAGCACAGATACGCAGTATTTT	CASSAGTASTDTQYF